Listed below are T cell receptor beta chains from one sample, sequenced in a study of T cells in Graves' hyperthyroidism and ophthalmopathy. TCRdb re-called the multiplex PCR reads through MiXCR, storing one row per CDR3 protein. The repertoire has 490,000 or so distinct CDR3 sequences, roughly 45% of them found once; the top ten carry 44%. Sequencing input: peripheral blood or thyroid tissue (not recorded which). These receptors were obtained from an adult woman with Graves' disease, either hyperthyroidism or ophthalmopathy (not recorded which). Both conserved end residues are part of each CDR3. The D gene is left open where the match is weak. Some rows have no size entry. The others give once, few or many, or a class for an expanded clone.

V	J	D	size	DNA	CDR3
TRBV7-2	TRBJ1-2	TRBD1	once	TGTGCCAGCAGCTCCGCCGGGACAGGCGGGCCTAACTTC	CASSSAGTGGPNF
TRBV3-1	TRBJ1-1	.	.	TGTGCCAGCAGCCAAGATAGTCACAACACTGAAGCTTTCTTT	CASSQDSHNTEAFF
TRBV20-1	TRBJ1-5	TRBD1	.	TGCAGTGCCCTGACAGGGGTTCAGCCCCAGCATTTT	CSALTGVQPQHF
TRBV10-3	TRBJ2-7	.	.	TGTGCCACCGGGGGTTACAGCTACGAGCAGTACTTC	CATGGYSYEQYF
TRBV20-1	TRBJ1-5	.	.	TGCAGTGCTAGTGCCGGGCCCCAGCATTTT	CSASAGPQHF
TRBV7-8	TRBJ1-5	.	many	TGTGCCAGCAGCGAAAGAAGCAATCAGCCCCAGCATTTT	CASSERSNQPQHF
TRBV4-3	TRBJ1-1	TRBD1	few	TGCGCCAGCAGCCAAGTAGACTTCTTTGAGGGACAGGGAGTTGGCACTGAAGCTTTCTTT	CASSQVDFFEGQGVGTEAFF
TRBV11-2	TRBJ2-6	.	many	TGTGCCAGCAGCTTAGAGAGCTCTGGGGCCAACGTCCTGACTTTC	CASSLESSGANVLTF
TRBV29-1	TRBJ1-2	.	many	TGCAGCGTTGAAAACCCCAGGGGTGGATATGGCTACACCTTC	CSVENPRGGYGYTF
TRBV29-1	TRBJ1-1	.	many	TGCAGCGTTTGGCACAGGCTTCACGCTTTCTTT	CSVWHRLHAFF
TRBV20-1	TRBJ2-5	.	few	TGCAGTGCTAGAGGGGGTGAGACCCAGTACTTC	CSARGGETQYF